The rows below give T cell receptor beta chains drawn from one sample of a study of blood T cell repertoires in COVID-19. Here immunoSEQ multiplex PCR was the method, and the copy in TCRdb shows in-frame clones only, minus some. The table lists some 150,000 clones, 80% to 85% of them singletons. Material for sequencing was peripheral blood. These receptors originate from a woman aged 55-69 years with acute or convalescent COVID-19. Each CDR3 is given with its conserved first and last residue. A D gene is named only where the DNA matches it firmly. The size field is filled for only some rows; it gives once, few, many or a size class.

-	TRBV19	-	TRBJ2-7	CASTDLRGSGYEQYF	TGTGCCAGTACCGATTTGAGAGGGAGTGGTTACGAGCAGTACTTC
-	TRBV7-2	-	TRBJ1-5	CASRGGGLSPQHF	TGTGCCAGCCGCGGGGGCGGACTTTCGCCCCAGCATTTT
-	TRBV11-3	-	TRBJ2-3	CASSLGGPQGDTQYF	TGTGCCAGCAGCCTCGGGGGGCCCCAGGGGGATACGCAGTATTTT
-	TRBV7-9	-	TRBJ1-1	CASSLGGSTEAFF	TGTGCCAGCAGCTTGGGGGGATCAACTGAAGCTTTCTTT
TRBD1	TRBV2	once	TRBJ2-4	CASQTDRPTAKNIQYF	TGTGCCAGCCAAACGGACAGGCCGACAGCCAAAAACATTCAGTACTTC
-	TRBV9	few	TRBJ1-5	CASSVGTVGNQPQHF	TGTGCCAGCAGCGTAGGGACAGTGGGCAATCAGCCCCAGCATTTT
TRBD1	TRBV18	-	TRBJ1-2	CASSPGQGVYGYTF	TGTGCCAGCTCACCGGGACAGGGGGTTTATGGCTACACCTTC
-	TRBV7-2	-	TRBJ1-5	CASARERVQPQHF	TGTGCCAGCGCTCGGGAAAGGGTTCAGCCCCAGCATTTT
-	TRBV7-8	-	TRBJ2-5	CASSSPLRGTVTQYF	TGTGCCAGCAGCTCGCCTCTTCGTGGCACCGTGACCCAGTACTTC
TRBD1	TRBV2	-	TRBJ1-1	CASSVGTGTLGTEAFF	TGTGCCAGCAGTGTAGGGACAGGGACCTTGGGCACTGAAGCTTTCTTT
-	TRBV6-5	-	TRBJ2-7	CASRSSGYEQYF	TGTGCCAGCAGGAGTAGCGGCTACGAGCAGTACTTC
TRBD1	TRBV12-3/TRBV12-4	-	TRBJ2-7	CASSLRDSYEQYF	TGTGCCAGCAGTTTACGGGACAGCTACGAGCAGTACTTC
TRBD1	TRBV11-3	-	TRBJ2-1	CASSYSPWRGQGSEQFF	TGTGCCAGCAGCTACAGCCCGTGGCGGGGACAGGGTTCCGAGCAGTTCTTC
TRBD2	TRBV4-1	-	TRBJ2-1	CASSPARTSGSHNEQFF	TGCGCCAGCAGCCCTGCGCGAACTAGCGGGAGCCACAATGAGCAGTTCTTC
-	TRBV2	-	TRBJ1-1	CASSGEAIGFF	TGTGCCAGCAGTGGGGAGGCTATTGGATTCTTT
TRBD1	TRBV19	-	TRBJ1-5	CASSPGQGINQPQHF	TGTGCCAGTAGTCCGGGACAGGGGATCAATCAGCCCCAGCATTTT
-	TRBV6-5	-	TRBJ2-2	CASSYTGSGELFF	TGTGCCAGCAGTTACACGGGTTCCGGGGAGCTGTTTTTT
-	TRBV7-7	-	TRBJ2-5	CASSSLTGRGDQETQYF	TGTGCTAGCAGCTCCTTGACGGGGAGGGGGGACCAAGAGACCCAGTACTTC
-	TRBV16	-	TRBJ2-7	CASSQGQSPSYEQYF	TGTGCCAGCAGCCAAGGACAGTCCCCTTCCTACGAGCAGTACTTC
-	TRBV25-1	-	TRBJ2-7	CASTDRNSYEQYF	TGTGCCAGCACAGACAGGAACTCCTACGAGCAGTACTTC
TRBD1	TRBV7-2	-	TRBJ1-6	CASRATGTGSGNSPLHF	TGTGCCAGCAGGGCTACCGGGACAGGGTCCGGTAATTCACCCCTCCACTTT
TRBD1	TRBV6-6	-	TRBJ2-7	CASSPKGQGYEQYF	TGTGCCAGCAGTCCAAAGGGACAGGGTTACGAGCAGTACTTC
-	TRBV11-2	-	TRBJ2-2	CASSLGAGANTGELFF	TGTGCCAGCAGCTTAGGGGCAGGGGCGAACACCGGGGAGCTGTTTTTT
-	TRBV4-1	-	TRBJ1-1	CASSQTGGNTEAFF	TGCGCCAGCAGCCAGACGGGTGGGAACACTGAAGCTTTCTTT
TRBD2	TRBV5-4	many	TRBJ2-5	CASSLVIASGSIAETQYF	TGTGCCAGCAGCTTGGTGATAGCTAGCGGGAGTATTGCGGAGACCCAGTACTTC
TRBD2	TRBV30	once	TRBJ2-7	CAWGLSGRSYEQYF	TGTGCCTGGGGCCTTAGCGGGAGAAGCTACGAGCAGTACTTC
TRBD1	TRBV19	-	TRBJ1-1	CASSTLPGQVTEAFF	TGTGCCAGTAGTACATTACCGGGACAGGTTACTGAAGCTTTCTTT
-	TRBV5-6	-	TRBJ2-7	CASSPLAERASYEQYF	TGTGCCAGCAGCCCCCTGGCGGAGAGGGCCTCCTACGAGCAGTACTTC